This TCR beta chain is drawn from a study of patients and donors after allogeneic stem cell transplantation. V dropped 4 bases and J dropped 4 bases, with 17 bases sitting between them. This CDR3 contains 14 residues. Germline V gene sequence: CDR1 DFQATT, CDR2 SNEGSKA (reference sequence). One entry per CDR3 protein, called by TCRdb with MiXCR from the RT-PCR reads. The data hold 160,000 or so distinct CDR3 sequences, with approximately 22% observed a single time. A few counts support this clonotype. This TCR was recovered from a human donor who was either an allogeneic HSCT recipient or a stem cell or donor lymphocyte infusion donor (not recorded which). It is not recorded whose cells these are; they may come from a transplant donor. The sequencing sample was made of blood, either unsorted or a sorted T cell fraction (not recorded which). The gene calls are TRBV20-1 and TRBJ2-7; D is undetermined. The CDR3 region has the DNA TGCAGTGCTAACCCCTACGGGCCCCGTTACGAGCAGTACTTC. It codes for CSANPYGPRYEQYF.